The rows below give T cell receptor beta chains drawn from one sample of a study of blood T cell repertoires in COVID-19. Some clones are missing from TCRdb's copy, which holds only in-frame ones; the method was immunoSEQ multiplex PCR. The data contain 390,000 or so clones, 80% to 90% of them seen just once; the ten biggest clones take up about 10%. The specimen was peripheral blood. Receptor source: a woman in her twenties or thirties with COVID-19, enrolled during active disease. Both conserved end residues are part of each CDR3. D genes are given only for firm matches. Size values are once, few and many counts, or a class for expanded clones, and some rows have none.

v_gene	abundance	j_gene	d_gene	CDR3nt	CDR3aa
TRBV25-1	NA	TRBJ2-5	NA	TGTGCCAGCCTCGGACACAAAGAGACCCAGTACTTC	CASLGHKETQYF
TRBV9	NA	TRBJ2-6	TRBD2	TGTGCCAGCAGCGCGACTAGCGGGGGCTCTGGGGCCAACGTCCTGACTTTC	CASSATSGGSGANVLTF
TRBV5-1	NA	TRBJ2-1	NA	TGCGCCAGCAGCTTGGCCTCGGGGAAGAGCTCCTACAATGAGCAGTTCTTC	CASSLASGKSSYNEQFF
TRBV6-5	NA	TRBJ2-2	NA	TGTGCCAGCAGTTACTCAGGGGCCTACACCGGGGAGCTGTTTTTT	CASSYSGAYTGELFF
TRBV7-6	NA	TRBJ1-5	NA	TGTGCCAGCAGCTTGCGGATCGGACAGCCCCAGCATTTT	CASSLRIGQPQHF
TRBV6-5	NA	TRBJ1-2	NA	TGTGCCACTCAAGGGGGTAGCAGTGGCTACACCTTC	CATQGGSSGYTF
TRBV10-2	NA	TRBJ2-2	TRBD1	TGCGCCAGCAGTATCCGACAGGGGACCGGGGAGCTGTTTTTT	CASSIRQGTGELFF
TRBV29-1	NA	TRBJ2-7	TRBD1	TGCAGCGTTGAGGTGGACAGGGGTTACGAGCAGTACTTC	CSVEVDRGYEQYF
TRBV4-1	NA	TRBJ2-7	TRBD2	TGCGCCAGCAGCCAAGAAGGACTAGCGGGAGGCTCCTACGAGCAGTACTTC	CASSQEGLAGGSYEQYF
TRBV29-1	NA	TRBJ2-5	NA	TGCAGCGTTGACAGGGTCCAAGAGACCCAGTACTTC	CSVDRVQETQYF
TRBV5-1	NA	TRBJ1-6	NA	TGCGCCAGCAGATCACTCCCCGATTATAATTCACCCCTCCACTTT	CASRSLPDYNSPLHF
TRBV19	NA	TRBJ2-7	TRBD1	TGTGCCAGTAGTCCCCGACAGGGCATTTCCTACGAGCAGTACTTC	CASSPRQGISYEQYF
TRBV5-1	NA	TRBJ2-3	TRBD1	TGCGCCAGCAGGACAGGGGTTAGCACAGATACGCAGTATTTT	CASRTGVSTDTQYF
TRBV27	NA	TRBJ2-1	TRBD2	TGTGCCAGCAGCTCCGGGACTAGCGGATACAATGAGCAGTTCTTC	CASSSGTSGYNEQFF
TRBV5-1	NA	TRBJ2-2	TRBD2	TGCGCCAGCAGCCGACTAGCGGGAGGTTCAAACACCGGGGAGCTGTTTTTT	CASSRLAGGSNTGELFF
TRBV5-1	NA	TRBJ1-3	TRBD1	TGCGCCAGCAGTACAGGGGGAGGTGGAAACACCATATATTTT	CASSTGGGGNTIYF
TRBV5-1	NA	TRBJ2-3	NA	TGCGCCAGCAGCTTATTACCGGGGGATACGCAGTATTTT	CASSLLPGDTQYF
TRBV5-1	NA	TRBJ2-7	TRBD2	TGCGCCAGCAGACCGGGACTAGAGTACTACGAGCAGTACTTC	CASRPGLEYYEQYF
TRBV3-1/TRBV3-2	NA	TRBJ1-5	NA	TGTGCCAGCAGCTCTGGCCCCAATCAGCCCCAGCATTTT	CASSSGPNQPQHF
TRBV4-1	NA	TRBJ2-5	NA	TGCGCCAGCAGCCAGGCAAATAGAGGGCAAGAGACCCAGTACTTC	CASSQANRGQETQYF
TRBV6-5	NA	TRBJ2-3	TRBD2	TGTGCCAGCAGTCCTAGCGGGGGTATGGATACGCAGTATTTT	CASSPSGGMDTQYF
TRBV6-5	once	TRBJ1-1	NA	TGTGCCAGCACCAGCAGGCTCACTGAAGCTTTCTTT	CASTSRLTEAFF
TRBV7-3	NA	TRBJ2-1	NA	TGTGCCAGCAGCGCACTGGGCGCCGATGATGAGCAGTTCTTC	CASSALGADDEQFF
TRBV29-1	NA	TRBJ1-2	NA	TGCAGCGTTGAATTCGGTGGCTACACCTTC	CSVEFGGYTF
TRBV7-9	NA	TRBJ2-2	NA	TGTGCCAGCAGCTCCCACGGGGTGGCGGGGGAGCTGTTTTTT	CASSSHGVAGELFF
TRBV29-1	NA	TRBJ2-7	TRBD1	TGCAGCGTCGGAACGGACAGGTCCTACGAGCAGTACTTC	CSVGTDRSYEQYF
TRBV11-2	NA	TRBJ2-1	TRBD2	TGTGCCAGCAGCTTAGTGGTAGCGGGCCCCAATGAGCAGTTCTTC	CASSLVVAGPNEQFF
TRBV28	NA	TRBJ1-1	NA	TGTGCCAGCAGTGCTCACAGGGTGGGAACTGAAGCTTTCTTT	CASSAHRVGTEAFF
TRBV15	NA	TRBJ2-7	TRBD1	TGTGCCACCAGCAGAGGGGACAGGGGGTCCTACGAGCAGTACTTC	CATSRGDRGSYEQYF
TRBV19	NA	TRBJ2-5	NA	TGTGCCAGTAGTATCGGGGTCCAAGAGACCCAGTACTTC	CASSIGVQETQYF
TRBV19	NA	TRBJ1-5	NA	TGTGCCAGTAGTATGTCAGGGGCCCGGAATCAGCCCCAGCATTTT	CASSMSGARNQPQHF
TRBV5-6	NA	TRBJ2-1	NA	TGTGCCAGCAGCTTAAAAGCGGACTACTTCCATGAGCAGTTCTTC	CASSLKADYFHEQFF
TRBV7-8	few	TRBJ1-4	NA	TGTGCCAGCAGCCCCCTCACCCCGACTGCTAATGAAAAACTGTTTTTT	CASSPLTPTANEKLFF
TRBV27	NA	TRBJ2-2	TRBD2	TGTGCCAGCAGTTTCCGGACTAGCACCGGGGAGCTGTTTTTT	CASSFRTSTGELFF
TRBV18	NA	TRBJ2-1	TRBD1	TGTGCCAGCTCACTCGCCGGGACAGACTACAATGAGCAGTTCTTC	CASSLAGTDYNEQFF
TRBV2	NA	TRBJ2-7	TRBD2	TGTGCCAGCAGTGGACTAGCGGGACTCTCCTACGAGCAGTACTTC	CASSGLAGLSYEQYF
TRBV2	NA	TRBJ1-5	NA	TGTGCCAGCAGGGCCCGACACCTCAGGGGTACTCAGCCCCAGCATTTT	CASRARHLRGTQPQHF
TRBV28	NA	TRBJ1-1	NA	TGTGCCAGCAGAGGAGGGCCCAGACAAACCCCTGAAGCTTTCTTT	CASRGGPRQTPEAFF
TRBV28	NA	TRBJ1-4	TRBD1	TGTGCCAGCAGTCTCGGCCAGGGGGCGACTAATGAAAAACTGTTTTTT	CASSLGQGATNEKLFF
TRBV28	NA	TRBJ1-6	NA	TGTGCCAGCAGTTTCACTCAGGGATATAATTCACCCCTCCACTTT	CASSFTQGYNSPLHF
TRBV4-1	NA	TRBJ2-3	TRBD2	TGCGCCACCTCTGCCGGGAGGGCCAGAGATACGCAGTATTTT	CATSAGRARDTQYF
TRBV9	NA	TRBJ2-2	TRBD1	TGTGCCAGCAGCGTAGGGGACAGGGGCCCCGGAAGGGACGGGGAGCTGTTTTTT	CASSVGDRGPGRDGELFF
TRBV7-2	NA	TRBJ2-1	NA	TGTGCCAGCAGCCCCGCAGGGTATGCCTACAATGAGCAGTTCTTC	CASSPAGYAYNEQFF
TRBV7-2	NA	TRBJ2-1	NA	TGTGCCAGCAGCTTAGAGAGTAGGACTAAGCAGTTCTTC	CASSLESRTKQFF
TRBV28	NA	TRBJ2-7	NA	TGTGCCAGCAGTTTGGGACTGACATACGAGCAGTACTTC	CASSLGLTYEQYF
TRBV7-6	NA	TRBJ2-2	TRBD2	TGTGCCAGCAGCTACACCGGCCGGGAGGCCCGCACCGGGGAGCTGTTTTTT	CASSYTGREARTGELFF